These 32 T cell receptor beta chains came from one sample sequenced in a study of cytomegalovirus exposure and HLA in healthy donors. 13 Jbeta primers and 60 Vbeta primers were used for the PCR. Method: immunoSEQ multiplex PCR; TCRdb's copy keeps in-frame clones and lacks some. The repertoire holds 150,000 to 200,000 clones, approximately 80% seen once, with 1.6% in the top ten. The sequenced material came from PBMCs. These receptors originate from a woman in her 30s in good health and CMV-seronegative.

The chain is built from TRBV18 and TRBJ2-6; D perhaps matches TRBD2 (5 bases). This CDR3 comprises 18 residues. V was cut by 1 base and J by 0 bases, with 13 bases left in between. Germline V gives CDR1 KGHSH, CDR2 LQKENI. The CDR3: CASSPRSGGSSGANVLTF. CDR3 nucleotide sequence: TGTGCCAGCTCACCACGGAGCGGAGGCTCCTCTGGGGCCAACGTCCTGACTTTC.

This chain's CDR3 is CASSLDPEGGYTF. CDR3 DNA sequence: TGTGCCAGCAGCTTAGATCCCGAGGGTGGCTACACCTTC. V usage is TRBV7-2 and J usage is TRBJ1-2; no clear D. The CDR3 is 13 residues long. V was pared by 1 base and J by 7 bases, with 10 bases between. Germline CDR1 SGHTA, CDR2 FQGNSA.

The chain uses TRBV7-9 and TRBJ2-1, with D maybe TRBD2 (7 bases). There are 14 residues in the CDR3. Trimming left V 2 bases short and J 4 bases short, with 9 bases between. The germline CDR1 and CDR2 sequences are SEHNR and FQNEAQ (reference sequence). The CDR3, as DNA: TGTGCCAGCAGCTTAAAGGGGGGGTACAATGAGCAGTTCTTC. Amino acid sequence: CASSLKGGYNEQFF.

The rearrangement links TRBV27 to TRBJ1-2; a weak D match, TRBD1 (6 bases). Trimming shortened V by 6 bases and J by 2 bases, and 13 bases separated the two germline ends. This CDR3 has 14 residues. Per the germline V gene, CDR1 is MNHEY and CDR2 is SMNVEV (reference sequence). The CDR3 nucleotides are TGTGCCAGCAGAAAACAGGGAACCAACTATGGCTACACCTTC. This sequence encodes CASRKQGTNYGYTF.

This chain's CDR3 is CASSYFGQAEAFF. The CDR3, as DNA: TGTGCCAGCAGTTATTTCGGACAGGCTGAAGCTTTCTTT. This chain links TRBV6-5 with TRBJ1-1; 7 bases align to TRBD1. This CDR3 spans 13 amino acids. From germline, CDR1 is MNHEY and CDR2 SVGAGI. V gave up 3 bases and J gave up 6 bases; unmatched junction bases: 4.

This chain links TRBV27 with TRBJ1-4; 8 bases fit TRBD1. Trimming removed 6 bases from V and 5 bases from J; junction bases left unmatched: 2. The CDR3 contains 13 residues. CDR1 is MNHEY and CDR2 is SMNVEV in the germline V gene (reference sequence). The DNA for the CDR3 is TGTGCCAGCAGACGGACAGGGAATGAAAAACTGTTTTTT. It encodes CASRRTGNEKLFF.

This rearrangement joins TRBV27 to TRBJ2-7, with a weak D call TRBD2 (6 bases). The CDR3 spans 14 residues. V shed 3 bases and J shed 0 bases, with 9 bases lying between them. CDR1 and CDR2 (germline): MNHEY, SMNVEV (reference sequence). CDR3 DNA: TGTGCCAGCAGTTTGGGACTCCTCTCCTACGAGCAGTACTTC. Encoded protein: CASSLGLLSYEQYF.

This clone was counted a single time. The gene calls are TRBV15 and TRBJ1-2, with D maybe TRBD1 (5 bases). The CDR3 sequence is 14 residues long. Germline CDR1 and CDR2: LNHNV and YYDKDF (reference sequence). With 6 bases removed from V and 8 bases from J, the gap between germline ends came to 19 bases. The CDR3 protein is CATRGLRGIGGYTF. Written as DNA, the CDR3 is TGTGCCACCAGAGGTCTTCGGGGGATAGGCGGCTACACCTTC.

The chain employs TRBV9 and TRBJ1-2; TRBD1 matches 9 bases. The germline V gene has CDR1 SGDLS and CDR2 YYNGEE. Losses at the gene ends were 9 bases for V and 5 bases for J; bases not matched to a gene: 17. This CDR3 spans 16 amino acids. This CDR3 is CAIFRAPDRGGYGYTF. The CDR3 DNA reads TGTGCCATTTTTCGCGCGCCGGACAGGGGCGGGTATGGCTACACCTTC.

The V and J genes are TRBV4-1 and TRBJ2-3; D is perhaps TRBD1 (5 bases). V gave up 1 base and J gave up 6 bases, with 14 bases separating them. There are 15 residues in the CDR3. CDR1 is MGHRA, CDR2 YSYEKL, per germline. DNA of the CDR3: TGCGCCAGCAGCCAAGGGGCCGAGAACAGGGATACGCAGTATTTT. The encoded protein is CASSQGAENRDTQYF.

This clone was counted a single time. The CDR3 sequence: CASSQLTDAYEQYF. As DNA, the CDR3 is TGTGCCAGCAGCCAATTGACAGATGCCTACGAGCAGTACTTC. The gene calls are TRBV7-9 and TRBJ2-7; tentative D call: TRBD1 (5 bases). V lost 5 bases, J lost 2 bases, and 13 bases lay in between. The germline V gene has CDR1 SEHNR and CDR2 FQNEAQ (reference sequence). This CDR3 comprises 14 residues.

The rearrangement links TRBV4-2 to TRBJ1-3; D is ambiguous. Trimming removed 3 bases from V and 0 bases from J, with 9 bases in between. CDR1 and CDR2 from the germline V gene are LGHNA and YNFKEQ. The CDR3 is 15 amino acids. CDR3: CASSQDWSSGNTIYF. CDR3 in DNA: TGTGCCAGCAGCCAGGACTGGAGCTCTGGAAACACCATATATTTT.

The chain links TRBV10-2 to TRBJ2-2, with 9 nucleotides matching TRBD1. CDR1 is WSHSY, CDR2 SAAADI, per germline. The CDR3 has 14 amino acids. The junction had 5 bases not matched to a gene; V was cut back by 9 bases and J by 3 bases. The CDR3, as DNA: TGCGCCAGTAACAGGGGGCTCGACACCGGGGAGCTGTTTTTT. This translates into CASNRGLDTGELFF.

The V call is TRBV14, the J call TRBJ2-7, with TRBD1 matching 9 bases. V was pared by 0 bases and J by 1 base, with 4 bases of the junction left unmatched. Germline V gene sequence: CDR1 SGHDN, CDR2 FVKESK. This CDR3 comprises 16 residues. The CDR3 sequence is CASSQDPGQGSYEQYF. For the CDR3, the DNA is TGTGCCAGCAGCCAAGATCCGGGACAGGGTTCCTACGAGCAGTACTTC.

J is TRBJ2-3 and V is TRBV2, with 9 bases that match TRBD1. The germline gives CDR1 SNHLY, CDR2 FYNNEI. The CDR3 loop spans 14 amino acids. Trimming cost V 2 bases and J 11 bases; bases outside gene matches: 8. The CDR3 DNA is TGTGCCAGCAGTGAATGGGGGGGACAGGGCGGGCAGTATTTT. Residues: CASSEWGGQGGQYF.

The chain combines TRBV7-9 with TRBJ2-7, with 7 bases that match TRBD1. CDR1 SEHNR and CDR2 FQNEAQ come from the germline V gene (reference sequence). J gave up 6 bases and V 1 base, and 0 bases lay outside the gene matches. The CDR3 contains 12 residues. The CDR3 DNA reads as TGTGCCAGCAGCTTAGGGACAGGCGAGCAGTACTTC. Translated, it gives CASSLGTGEQYF.

The genes are TRBV7-6 and TRBJ2-1, with 7 bases lining up with TRBD1. The CDR3 length is 16 residues. V lost 5 bases and J lost 3; bases outside the gene matches: 10. Germline V gene sequence: CDR1 SGHVS, CDR2 FNYEAQ. In nucleotides, the CDR3 is TGTGCCAGCAGCCAAACCGGAAGGGGGCTCTACAATGAGCAGTTCTTC. Its translation is CASSQTGRGLYNEQFF.

The chain combines TRBV5-1 with TRBJ2-3; no reliable D call. The ends were cut back, 2 bases at V and 2 bases at J, with 12 bases in the middle. The germline gives CDR1 SGHRS, CDR2 YFSETQ. CDR3 size: 15 residues. Written as DNA, the CDR3 is TGCGCCAGCAGCTTACAGCCGGTGGACACAGATACGCAGTATTTT. Translation gives CASSLQPVDTDTQYF.

The chain recombines TRBV5-5 with TRBJ1-1; D is undetermined. CDR1 SGHKS and CDR2 YYEKEE come from the germline V gene (reference sequence). Trimming removed 2 bases at V and 1 base at J, with 15 bases between. The CDR3 extends over 16 amino acids. CDR3 protein: CASSFTWSRKNTEAFF. In DNA, the CDR3 is TGTGCCAGCAGCTTTACATGGTCCCGAAAGAACACTGAAGCTTTCTTT.

This chain uses TRBV12-5 with TRBJ2-1; TRBD1 is a possible D gene (5 bases). This CDR3 comprises 15 residues. Per the germline V gene, CDR1 is LGHNT and CDR2 is FRNRAP. V lost 6 bases and J 0 bases, leaving 12 bases between the germline ends. This CDR3 is CASGPGSSSYNEQFF. The CDR3 nucleotides are TGTGCTAGTGGACCAGGGTCTAGCTCCTACAATGAGCAGTTCTTC.

In its sample, this clone was seen a few times. The J gene is TRBJ1-1, the V gene TRBV10-3, with TRBD1 identical over 7 bases. This CDR3 spans 13 amino acids. Germline CDR1 and CDR2: ENHRY and SYGVKD. J was trimmed by 0 bases and V by 9 bases; bases with no gene match: 4. As DNA, the CDR3 is TGTGCCATTACGGGACAGCTGAACACTGAAGCTTTCTTT. It codes for CAITGQLNTEAFF.

V and J are TRBV27 and TRBJ1-1, with a possible D match to TRBD1 (5 bases). The CDR3 consists of 14 residues. The V gene lost 5 bases and the J gene lost 0 bases, with 10 bases spanning the gap. Germline V CDR1 and CDR2: MNHEY, SMNVEV (reference sequence). CDR3 amino acids: CASSDSGMNTEAFF. As DNA, the CDR3 is TGTGCCAGCAGTGACAGTGGGATGAACACTGAAGCTTTCTTT.

The chain uses TRBV14 and TRBJ2-7, with D perhaps TRBD1 (6 bases). Germline V gene lookup returns CDR1 SGHDN and CDR2 FVKESK. V lost 3 bases, J lost 0 bases, and 9 bases lay in between. CDR3 size: 14 residues. The CDR3 loop reads CASSHWDNSYEQYF. As DNA, the CDR3 is TGTGCCAGCAGCCATTGGGACAACTCCTACGAGCAGTACTTC.

The chain combines TRBV29-1 with TRBJ1-1; 9 positions agree with TRBD1. The CDR3 loop spans 12 amino acids. Losses at the gene ends were 4 bases for V and 5 bases for J; bases not matched to a gene: 2. Germline V gene data show CDR1 as SQVTM and CDR2 as ANQGSEA. DNA of the CDR3: TGCAGCGTTGGGGGACAGGGAACTGAAGCTTTCTTT. The encoded protein is CSVGGQGTEAFF. Variable domain in full (rest from reference TRBV29-1 and TRBJ1-1): SAVISQKPSRDICQRGTSLTIQCQVDSQVTMMFWYRQQPGQSLTLIATANQGSEATYESGFVIDKFPISRPNLTFSTLTVSNMSPEDSSIYLCSVGGQGTEAFFGQGTRLTVV.

The chain is built from TRBV30 and TRBJ1-2; 9 bases are shared with TRBD1. V shed 5 bases, J shed 1 base, and the junction held 20 bases outside the gene matches. Per the germline V gene, CDR1 is GTSNPN and CDR2 is SVGIG (reference sequence). The CDR3 loop spans 19 amino acids. CDR3 sequence (DNA): TGTGCCTGGGTTGGGGTTTTACCGGGACAGGGAGAGATTAACTATGGCTACACCTTC. Translated: CAWVGVLPGQGEINYGYTF. Combining the CDR3 with reference TRBV30 and TRBJ1-2 gives the whole variable domain SQTIHQWPATLVQPVGSPLSLECTVEGTSNPNLYWYRQAAGRGLQLLFYSVGIGQISSEVPQNLSASRPQDRQFILSSKKLLLSDSGFYLCAWVGVLPGQGEINYGYTFGSGTRLTVV.

This sequence joins TRBV6-6 and TRBJ1-2; TRBD1 might be the D (6 bases). V was pared by 5 bases and J by 4 bases, with 11 bases between. CDR3 length: 13 amino acids. Germline-derived CDR1 and CDR2 are MNHNY and SVGAGI (reference sequence). The CDR3 region has the DNA TGTGCCAGCAGTCTGATAGGGGGCTATGGCTACACCTTC. It encodes CASSLIGGYGYTF.

This chain connects TRBV30 to TRBJ2-3; TRBD2 matches 16 bases. Per the germline V gene, CDR1 is GTSNPN and CDR2 is SVGIG (reference sequence). V trimming: 2 bases; J trimming: 5 bases; junction bases outside the gene matches: 4. The CDR3 spans 16 residues. The CDR3 loop reads CAWSPGLAGGGDTQYF. In nucleotides, the CDR3 is TGTGCCTGGAGTCCGGGACTAGCGGGGGGGGGAGATACGCAGTATTTT.

The table lists this clone with a few counts. The CDR3 coding sequence is TGCGCCAGCAGCTTAACCGGGACAGGGCAAAACACTGAAGCTTTCTTT. Translated: CASSLTGTGQNTEAFF. The genes are TRBV5-1 and TRBJ1-1, with 9 bases identical to TRBD1. With V trimmed by 2 bases and J by 2 bases, 7 bases remained unmatched. The CDR3 extends over 16 amino acids. CDR1 and CDR2 from the germline V gene are SGHRS and YFSETQ. Drawing the rest from reference TRBV5-1 and TRBJ1-1, the complete variable domain is KAGVTQTPRYLIKTRGQQVTLSCSPISGHRSVSWYQQTPGQGLQFLFEYFSETQRNKGNFPGRFSGRQFSNSRSEMNVSTLELGDSALYLCASSLTGTGQNTEAFFGQGTRLTVV.

Points on this clone: Other DNA variants within this sample encode the same CDR3. The rearrangement links TRBV6-1 to TRBJ1-1, with D perhaps TRBD1 (5 bases). The CDR3 contains 13 residues. V dropped 2 bases and J dropped 1 base, with 5 bases sitting between them. Per germline, CDR1 MNHNS and CDR2 SASEGT. CDR3 sequence: CASSETGNTEAFF. CDR3 nucleotides: TGTGCCAGCAGTGAAACAGGGAACACTGAAGCTTTCTTT.

This clone was detected a few times. This rearrangement joins TRBV27 to TRBJ2-2, with D perhaps matching TRBD1 (5 bases). CDR3 size: 14 residues. From germline, CDR1 is MNHEY and CDR2 SMNVEV (reference sequence). Trimming stripped 3 bases from V and 4 bases from J, with 9 bases between. CDR3 sequence (DNA): TGTGCCAGCAGTTTGTCAGGGCGCACCGGGGAGCTGTTTTTT. Protein: CASSLSGRTGELFF.

V is TRBV2 and J is TRBJ2-1; D might be TRBD2 (7 bases). The V gene lost 4 bases and the J gene lost 9 bases, with 19 bases spanning the gap. Germline values: CDR1 SNHLY, CDR2 FYNNEI. This CDR3 is 15 amino acids long. DNA for the CDR3: TGTGCCAGCAGTGTGTTTGGAGGGGGGGTCAGTGAGCAGTTCTTC. It specifies CASSVFGGGVSEQFF.

The CDR3 is CASSPGLAGGPVTDTQYF. CDR3 coding DNA: TGTGCCAGCAGCCCGGGACTAGCGGGAGGGCCCGTGACAGATACGCAGTATTTT. The chain couples TRBV5-5 to TRBJ2-3, with 16 bases lining up with TRBD2. Germline CDR1 reads SGHKS; CDR2 reads YYEKEE (reference sequence). Trimming cost V 4 bases and J 3 bases; bases outside gene matches: 8. This CDR3 has 18 amino acids.